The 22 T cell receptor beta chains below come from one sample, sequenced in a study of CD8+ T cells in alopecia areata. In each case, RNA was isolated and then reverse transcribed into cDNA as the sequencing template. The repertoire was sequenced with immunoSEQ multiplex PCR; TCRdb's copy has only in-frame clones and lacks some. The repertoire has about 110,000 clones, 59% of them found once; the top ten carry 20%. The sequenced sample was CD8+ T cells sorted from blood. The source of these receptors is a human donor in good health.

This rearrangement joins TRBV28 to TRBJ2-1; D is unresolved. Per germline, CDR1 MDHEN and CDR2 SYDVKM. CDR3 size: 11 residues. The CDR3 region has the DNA TGTGGGACCCGAGGTGACAATGAGCAGTTCTTC. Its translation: CGTRGDNEQFF. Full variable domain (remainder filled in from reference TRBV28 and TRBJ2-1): DVKVTQSSRYLVKRTGEKVFLECVQDMDHENMFWYRQDPGLGLRLIYFSYDVKMKEKGDIPEGYSVSREKKERFSLILESASTNQTSMYLCGTRGDNEQFFGPGTRLTVL.

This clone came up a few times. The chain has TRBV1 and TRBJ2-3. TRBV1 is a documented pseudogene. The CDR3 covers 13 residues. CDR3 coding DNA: TGCACCAGCAGCCTATGGAAGGCTAATACGCAGTATTTT. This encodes CTSSLWKANTQYF.

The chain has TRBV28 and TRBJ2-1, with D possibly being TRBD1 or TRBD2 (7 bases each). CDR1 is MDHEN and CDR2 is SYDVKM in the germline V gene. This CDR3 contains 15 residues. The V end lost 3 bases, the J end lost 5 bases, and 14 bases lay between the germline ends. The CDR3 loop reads CASSLGGTVNNEQFF. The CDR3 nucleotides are TGTGCCAGCAGTTTGGGGGGGACAGTAAACAATGAGCAGTTCTTC.

The CDR3 loop is CASSPVSSGANVLTF. In DNA, the CDR3 is TGCGCCAGCAGCCCAGTGAGCTCTGGGGCCAACGTCCTGACTTTC. The chain joins TRBV5-1 to TRBJ2-6; D unclear. Germline-derived CDR1 and CDR2 are SGHRS and YFSETQ. The CDR3 has 15 residues. With 4 bases removed from V and 0 bases from J, the gap between germline ends came to 8 bases.

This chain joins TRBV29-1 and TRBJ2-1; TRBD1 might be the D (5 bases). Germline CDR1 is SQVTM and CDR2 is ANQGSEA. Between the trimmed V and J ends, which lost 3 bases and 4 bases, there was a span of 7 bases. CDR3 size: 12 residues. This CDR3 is CSVDQGYNEQFF. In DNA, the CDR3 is TGCAGCGTTGACCAGGGATACAATGAGCAGTTCTTC.

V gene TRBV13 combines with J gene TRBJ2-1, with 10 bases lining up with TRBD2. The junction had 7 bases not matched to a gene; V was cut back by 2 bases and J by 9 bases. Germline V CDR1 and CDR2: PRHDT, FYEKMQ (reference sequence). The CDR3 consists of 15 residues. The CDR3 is CASSLIGTSVAEQFF. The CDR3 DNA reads TGTGCCAGCAGCTTAATTGGGACTAGCGTGGCTGAGCAGTTCTTC.

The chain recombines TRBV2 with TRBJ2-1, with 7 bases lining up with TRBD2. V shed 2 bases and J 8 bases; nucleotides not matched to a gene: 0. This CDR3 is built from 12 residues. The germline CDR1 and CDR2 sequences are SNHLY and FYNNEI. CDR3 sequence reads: CASSERGDEQFF. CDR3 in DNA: TGTGCCAGCAGTGAACGGGGGGATGAGCAGTTCTTC.

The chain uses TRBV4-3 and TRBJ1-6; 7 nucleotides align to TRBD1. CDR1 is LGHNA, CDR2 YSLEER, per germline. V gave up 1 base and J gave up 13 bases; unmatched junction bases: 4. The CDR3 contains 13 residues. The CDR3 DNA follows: TGCGCCAGCAGCCAAGGTGTCAGGGGGCCCCTCCACTTT. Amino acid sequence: CASSQGVRGPLHF.

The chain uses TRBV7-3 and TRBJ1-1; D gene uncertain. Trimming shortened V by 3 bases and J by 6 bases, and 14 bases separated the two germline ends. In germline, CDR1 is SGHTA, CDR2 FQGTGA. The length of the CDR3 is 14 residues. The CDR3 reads CASSFTGDGAEAFF. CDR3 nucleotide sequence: TGTGCCAGCAGCTTCACCGGGGATGGGGCTGAAGCTTTCTTT.

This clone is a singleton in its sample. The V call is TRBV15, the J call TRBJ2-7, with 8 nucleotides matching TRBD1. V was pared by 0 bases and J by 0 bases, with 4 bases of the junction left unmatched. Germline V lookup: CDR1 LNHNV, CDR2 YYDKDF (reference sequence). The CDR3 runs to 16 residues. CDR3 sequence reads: CATSREGQVSSYEQYF. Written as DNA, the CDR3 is TGTGCCACCAGCAGAGAGGGACAGGTTAGCTCCTACGAGCAGTACTTC.

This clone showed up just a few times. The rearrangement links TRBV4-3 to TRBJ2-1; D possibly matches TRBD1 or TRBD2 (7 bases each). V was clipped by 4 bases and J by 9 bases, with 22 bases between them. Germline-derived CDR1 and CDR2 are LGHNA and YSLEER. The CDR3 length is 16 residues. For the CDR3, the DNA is TGCGCCAGCAGCCGCGAAGGGGGCGGGGGTTACTCTGAGCAGTTCTTC. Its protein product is CASSREGGGGYSEQFF.

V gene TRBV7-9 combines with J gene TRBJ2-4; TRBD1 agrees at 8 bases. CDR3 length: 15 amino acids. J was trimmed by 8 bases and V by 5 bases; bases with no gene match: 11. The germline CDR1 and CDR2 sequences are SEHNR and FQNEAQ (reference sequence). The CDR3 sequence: CASSPVQGVGDIQYF. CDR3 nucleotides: TGTGCCAGCAGCCCGGTACAGGGGGTGGGAGACATTCAGTACTTC.

The CDR3 loop is CASSQEGACGYTF. The CDR3 region has the DNA TGCGCCAGCAGTCAAGAGGGGGCATGTGGCTACACCTTC. The chain employs TRBV23-1 and TRBJ1-2, with 7 bases lining up with TRBD1. TRBV23-1 is treated as an ORF (open reading frame) with a function not yet certain. CDR3 length: 13 amino acids. The V segment lost 2 bases and the J segment 7 bases; nucleotides outside the gene matches: 4.

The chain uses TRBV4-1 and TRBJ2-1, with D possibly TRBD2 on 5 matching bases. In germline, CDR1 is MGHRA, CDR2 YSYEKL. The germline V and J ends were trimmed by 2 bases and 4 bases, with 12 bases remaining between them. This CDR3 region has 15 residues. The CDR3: CASSQTRRVYNEQFF. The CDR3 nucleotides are TGCGCCAGCAGCCAAACTAGACGGGTTTACAATGAGCAGTTCTTC.

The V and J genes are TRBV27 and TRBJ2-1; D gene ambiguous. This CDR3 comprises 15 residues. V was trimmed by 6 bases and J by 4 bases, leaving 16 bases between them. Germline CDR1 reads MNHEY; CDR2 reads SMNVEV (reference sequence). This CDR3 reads CASSPVGERYNEQFF. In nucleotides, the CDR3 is TGTGCCAGCAGCCCGGTTGGCGAAAGGTACAATGAGCAGTTCTTC.

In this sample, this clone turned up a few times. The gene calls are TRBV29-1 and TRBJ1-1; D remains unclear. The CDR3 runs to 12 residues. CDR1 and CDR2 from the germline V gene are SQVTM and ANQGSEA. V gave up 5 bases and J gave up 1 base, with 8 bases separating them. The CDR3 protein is CSVIEGNTEAFF. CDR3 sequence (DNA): TGCAGCGTTATTGAAGGGAACACTGAAGCTTTCTTT. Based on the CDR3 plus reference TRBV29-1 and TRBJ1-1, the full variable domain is SAVISQKPSRDICQRGTSLTIQCQVDSQVTMMFWYRQQPGQSLTLIATANQGSEATYESGFVIDKFPISRPNLTFSTLTVSNMSPEDSSIYLCSVIEGNTEAFFGQGTRLTVV.

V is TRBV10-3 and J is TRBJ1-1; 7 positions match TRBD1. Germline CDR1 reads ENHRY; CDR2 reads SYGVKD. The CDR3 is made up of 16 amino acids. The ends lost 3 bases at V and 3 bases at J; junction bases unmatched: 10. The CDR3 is CAISDFDREGYTEAFF. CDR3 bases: TGTGCCATCAGTGACTTCGACAGGGAGGGGTACACTGAAGCTTTCTTT.

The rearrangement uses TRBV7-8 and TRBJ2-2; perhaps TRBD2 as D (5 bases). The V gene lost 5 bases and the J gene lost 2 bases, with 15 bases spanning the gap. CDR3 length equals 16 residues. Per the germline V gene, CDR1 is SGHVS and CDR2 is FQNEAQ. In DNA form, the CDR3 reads TGTGCCAGCAGCCCTTGGCCGGGGATTAACACCGGGGAGCTGTTTTTT. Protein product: CASSPWPGINTGELFF.

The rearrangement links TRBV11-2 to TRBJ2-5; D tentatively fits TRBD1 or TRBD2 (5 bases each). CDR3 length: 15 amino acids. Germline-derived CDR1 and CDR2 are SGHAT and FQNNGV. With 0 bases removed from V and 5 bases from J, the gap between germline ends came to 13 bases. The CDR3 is CASSLEAGSGETQYF. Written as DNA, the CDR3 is TGTGCCAGCAGCTTAGAGGCAGGGTCGGGGGAGACCCAGTACTTC.

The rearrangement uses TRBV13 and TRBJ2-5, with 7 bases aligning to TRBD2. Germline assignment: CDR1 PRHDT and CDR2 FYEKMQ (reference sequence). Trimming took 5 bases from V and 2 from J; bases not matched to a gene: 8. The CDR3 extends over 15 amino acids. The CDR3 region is CASSPAGSGQETQYF. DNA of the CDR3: TGTGCCAGCAGCCCCGCGGGTAGCGGGCAAGAGACCCAGTACTTC.

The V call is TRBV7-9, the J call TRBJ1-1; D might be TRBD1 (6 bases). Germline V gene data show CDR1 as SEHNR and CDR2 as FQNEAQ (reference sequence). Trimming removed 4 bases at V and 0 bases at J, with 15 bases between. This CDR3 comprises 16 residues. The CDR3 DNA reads TGTGCCAGCAGCTATTTGTACGGACAGATGAACACTGAAGCTTTCTTT. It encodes CASSYLYGQMNTEAFF. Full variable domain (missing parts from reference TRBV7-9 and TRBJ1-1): DTGVSQNPRHKITKRGQNVTFRCDPISEHNRLYWYRQTLGQGPEFLTYFQNEAQLEKSRLLSDRFSAERPKGSFSTLEIQRTEQGDSAMYLCASSYLYGQMNTEAFFGQGTRLTVV.

The CDR3 reads CASSLAGRAFF. CDR3 in DNA: TGTGCCAGCAGCTTAGCCGGTCGGGCTTTCTTT. The chain links TRBV7-9 to TRBJ1-1; D call uncertain. CDR1 and CDR2 (germline): SEHNR, FQNEAQ (reference sequence). CDR3 length: 11 residues. V lost 0 bases and J 11 bases, leaving 7 bases between the germline ends.